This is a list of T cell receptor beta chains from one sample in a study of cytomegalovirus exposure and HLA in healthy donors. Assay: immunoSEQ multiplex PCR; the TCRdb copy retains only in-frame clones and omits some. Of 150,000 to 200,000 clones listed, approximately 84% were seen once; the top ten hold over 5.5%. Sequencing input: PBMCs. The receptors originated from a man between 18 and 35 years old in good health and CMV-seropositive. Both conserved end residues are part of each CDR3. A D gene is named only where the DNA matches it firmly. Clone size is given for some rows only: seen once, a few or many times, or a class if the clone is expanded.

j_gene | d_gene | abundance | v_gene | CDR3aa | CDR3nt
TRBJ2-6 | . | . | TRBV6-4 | CASSAREGHSGANVLTF | TGTGCCAGCAGTGCCCGGGAAGGTCACTCTGGGGCCAACGTCCTGACTTTC
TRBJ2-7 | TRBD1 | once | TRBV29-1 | CSIRQGAYEQYF | TGCAGCATCCGACAGGGCGCTTACGAGCAGTACTTC
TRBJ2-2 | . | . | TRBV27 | CASSFPTGELFF | TGTGCCAGCAGTTTCCCTACCGGGGAGCTGTTTTTT
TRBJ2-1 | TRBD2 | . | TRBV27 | CASGVGRSSYNEQFF | TGTGCCAGCGGAGTCGGGAGGAGCTCCTACAATGAGCAGTTCTTC
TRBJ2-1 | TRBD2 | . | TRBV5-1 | CASSFTSGRVNEQFF | TGCGCCAGCAGCTTTACTAGCGGGAGGGTCAATGAGCAGTTCTTC
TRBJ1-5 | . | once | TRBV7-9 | CASSWMTNGRPQHF | TGTGCCAGCAGTTGGATGACTAACGGACGGCCCCAGCATTTT
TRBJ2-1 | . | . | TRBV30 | CAWRGSANEQFF | TGTGCCTGGAGGGGCTCAGCCAATGAGCAGTTCTTC
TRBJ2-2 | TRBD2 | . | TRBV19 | CASSPTSGRAGELFF | TGTGCCAGTAGTCCGACTAGCGGGAGGGCCGGGGAGCTGTTTTTT
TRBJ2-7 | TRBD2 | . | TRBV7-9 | CASSLVTGTSGRARGEQYF | TGTGCCAGCAGCTTAGTTACCGGCACTAGCGGGAGGGCCCGGGGCGAGCAGTACTTC
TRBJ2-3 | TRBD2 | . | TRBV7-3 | CASSPTSPTTRSTDTQYF | TGTGCCAGCAGCCCGACTAGCCCAACCACGAGAAGCACAGATACGCAGTATTTT
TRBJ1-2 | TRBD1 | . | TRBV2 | CASSARGTGALGYTF | TGTGCCAGCAGTGCGAGAGGGACAGGGGCTCTTGGCTACACCTTC
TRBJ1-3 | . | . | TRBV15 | CATSQPGGRSGNTIYF | TGTGCCACCAGTCAACCCGGCGGGCGCTCTGGAAACACCATATATTTT
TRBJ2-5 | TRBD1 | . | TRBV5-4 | CASSYPRDRGVLPPETQYF | TGTGCCAGCAGCTACCCTAGGGACAGGGGGGTCCTACCCCCAGAGACCCAGTACTTC
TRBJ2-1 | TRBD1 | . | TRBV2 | CASSDPTGDYNEQFF | TGTGCCAGCAGCGATCCGACAGGGGACTACAATGAGCAGTTCTTC
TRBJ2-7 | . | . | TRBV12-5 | CASGPGQPPDYEQYF | TGTGCTAGTGGTCCCGGACAGCCACCAGACTACGAGCAGTACTTC
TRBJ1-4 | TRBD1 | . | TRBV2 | CASAGQGFEKLFF | TGTGCCAGCGCGGGACAGGGGTTTGAAAAACTGTTTTTT
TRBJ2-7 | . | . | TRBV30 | CAWIRSSYEQYF | TGTGCCTGGATCCGGAGCTCCTACGAGCAGTACTTC
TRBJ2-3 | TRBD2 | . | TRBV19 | CASRTSGSTDTQYF | TGTGCCAGTAGAACTAGCGGGAGCACAGATACGCAGTATTTT
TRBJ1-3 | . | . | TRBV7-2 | CASTGRRNGNTIYF | TGTGCCAGCACAGGCAGGCGAAACGGAAACACCATATATTTT
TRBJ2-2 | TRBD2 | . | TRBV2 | CASSGQGGTGELFF | TGTGCCAGCAGCGGCCAGGGAGGGACCGGGGAGCTGTTTTTT
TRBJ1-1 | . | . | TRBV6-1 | CASNDRMNTEAFF | TGTGCCAGCAATGACAGGATGAACACTGAAGCTTTCTTT
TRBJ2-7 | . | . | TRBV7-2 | CASSIRFADSSYEQYF | TGTGCCAGCAGCATCCGATTCGCGGACAGCTCCTACGAGCAGTACTTC
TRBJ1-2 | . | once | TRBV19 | CASSIPPRGGYTF | TGTGCCAGTAGTATCCCCCCGCGGGGTGGCTACACCTTC
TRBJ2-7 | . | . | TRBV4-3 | CASSQVSGSQTYEQYF | TGCGCCAGCAGCCAAGTAAGTGGGAGCCAAACCTACGAGCAGTACTTC
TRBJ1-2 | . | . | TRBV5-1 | CASSPRDGENGYTF | TGCGCCAGCAGCCCGCGGGACGGCGAGAATGGCTACACCTTC
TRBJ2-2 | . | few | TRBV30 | CAWMSILTGELFF | TGTGCCTGGATGAGTATCTTGACCGGGGAGCTGTTTTTT
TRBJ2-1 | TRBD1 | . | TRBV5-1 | CASSPRTGDGNEQFF | TGCGCCAGCAGCCCAAGGACAGGGGATGGCAATGAGCAGTTCTTC
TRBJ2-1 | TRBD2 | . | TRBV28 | CASSLGLAGVFDNEQFF | TGTGCCAGCAGTTTGGGACTAGCGGGAGTTTTTGACAATGAGCAGTTCTTC
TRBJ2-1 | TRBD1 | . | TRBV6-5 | CASSYLGQGVYNEQFF | TGTGCCAGCAGTTACTTGGGACAGGGGGTTTACAATGAGCAGTTCTTC
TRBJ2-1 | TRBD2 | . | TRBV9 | CASSVGMGTSMNEQFF | TGTGCCAGCAGCGTAGGTATGGGGACTAGCATGAATGAGCAGTTCTTC
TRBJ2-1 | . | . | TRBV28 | CASSLSEVWNEQFF | TGTGCCAGCAGTTTGAGTGAGGTTTGGAATGAGCAGTTCTTC
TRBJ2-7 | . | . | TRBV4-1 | CASSQAGEQYF | TGCGCCAGCAGCCAAGCAGGGGAGCAGTACTTC
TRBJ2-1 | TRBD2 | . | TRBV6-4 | CASSDLSGRGYNEQFF | TGTGCCAGCAGTGACTTGAGCGGGAGAGGGTACAATGAGCAGTTCTTC
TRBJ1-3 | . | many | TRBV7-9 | CASSLATASDTIYF | TGTGCCAGCAGCTTAGCAACAGCCTCGGACACCATATATTTT
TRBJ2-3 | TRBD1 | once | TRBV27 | CASSAGTGRDTQYF | TGTGCCAGCAGCGCCGGGACAGGGAGAGATACGCAGTATTTT
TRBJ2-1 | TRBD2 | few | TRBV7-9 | CASSLSGSSYNEQFF | TGTGCCAGCAGCCTAAGCGGGAGTTCCTACAATGAGCAGTTCTTC
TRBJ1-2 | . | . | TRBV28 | CASSLGGNYGYTF | TGTGCCAGCAGTTTAGGCGGCAACTATGGCTACACCTTC
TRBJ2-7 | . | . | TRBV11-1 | CASSLTRSQGAHEQYF | TGTGCCAGCAGCTTAACCCGCAGCCAGGGTGCCCACGAGCAGTACTTC
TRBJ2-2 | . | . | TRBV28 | CASSLFRGALATGELFF | TGTGCCAGCAGTTTATTTCGGGGGGCGCTGGCCACCGGGGAGCTGTTTTTT
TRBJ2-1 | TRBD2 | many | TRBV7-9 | CASSTLAASSYNEQFF | TGTGCCAGCAGCACACTAGCGGCAAGCTCCTACAATGAGCAGTTCTTC
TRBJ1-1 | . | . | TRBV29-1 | CSVLLSSGTEAFF | TGCAGCGTCCTTCTCAGTTCGGGGACTGAAGCTTTCTTT
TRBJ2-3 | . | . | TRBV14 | CASSSSTVSGTDTQYF | TGTGCCAGCAGCTCATCCACGGTCTCTGGCACAGATACGCAGTATTTT
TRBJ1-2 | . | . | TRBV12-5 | CASGGGSWAGVTF | TGTGCTAGTGGTGGGGGATCTTGGGCGGGGGTAACCTTC
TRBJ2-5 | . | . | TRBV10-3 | CAIRPGGLQETQYF | TGTGCCATCAGACCAGGGGGGCTCCAAGAGACCCAGTACTTC
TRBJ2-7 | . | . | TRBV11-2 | CASSTTYEQYF | TGTGCCAGCAGCACAACCTACGAGCAGTACTTC
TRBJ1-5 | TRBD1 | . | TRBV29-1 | CSVFDRGSGQPQHF | TGCAGCGTTTTCGACAGGGGATCGGGTCAGCCCCAGCATTTT
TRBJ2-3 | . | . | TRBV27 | CASSPAGSTDTQYF | TGTGCCAGCAGTCCAGCGGGCAGCACAGATACGCAGTATTTT
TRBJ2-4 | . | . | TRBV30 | CAWSSPRGAKNIQYF | TGTGCCTGGAGTTCACCCAGGGGAGCCAAAAACATTCAGTACTTC
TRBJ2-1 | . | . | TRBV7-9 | CASNDRSSGLSYNEQFF | TGTGCCAGCAACGACCGGTCAAGCGGGCTCTCCTACAATGAGCAGTTCTTC
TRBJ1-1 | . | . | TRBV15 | CATSRDPQANTEAFF | TGTGCCACCAGCAGAGACCCCCAGGCGAACACTGAAGCTTTCTTT
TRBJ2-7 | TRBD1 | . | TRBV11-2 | CASSRAGQGFDEQYF | TGTGCCAGCAGCCGGGCGGGACAGGGGTTCGACGAGCAGTACTTC
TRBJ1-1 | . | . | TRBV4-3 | CASSQVYGENTEAFF | TGCGCCAGCAGCCAAGTTTACGGGGAGAACACTGAAGCTTTCTTT
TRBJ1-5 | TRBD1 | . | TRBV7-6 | CASSPGGSNQPQHF | TGTGCCAGCAGTCCAGGGGGAAGCAATCAGCCCCAGCATTTT
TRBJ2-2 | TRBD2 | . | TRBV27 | CASSPLRGVPGELFF | TGTGCCAGCAGTCCCTTACGGGGGGTCCCCGGGGAGCTGTTTTTT
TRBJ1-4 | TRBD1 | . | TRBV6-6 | CASSYSKQGDEKLFF | TGTGCCAGCAGTTACTCGAAACAGGGGGACGAAAAACTGTTTTTT
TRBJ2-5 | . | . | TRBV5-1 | CASSSGGRGFETQYF | TGCGCCAGCAGCTCCGGGGGCAGGGGGTTTGAGACCCAGTACTTC
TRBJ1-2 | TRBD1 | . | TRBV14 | CASSQVGTGNGYTF | TGTGCCAGCAGCCAAGTCGGGACAGGGAATGGCTACACCTTC